Shown below are 17 T cell receptor beta chains from a single sample sequenced in a study of cytomegalovirus exposure and HLA in healthy donors (TCRdb year 2017). Library preparation used the immunoSEQ multiplex PCR assay. The multiplex PCR relied on a mix of 60 forward primers for TCR Vbeta segments and 13 reverse primers for TCR Jbeta segments. This immuneACCESS table, as held by TCRdb, lists in-frame sequences with V and J called but not all clones. Of the missing ones, under half trace to an unresolved V gene in checked studies; the others have no known cause. The sample table records about 98,000 clones; 69% of these occur just once. The ten biggest clones cover approximately 1.1% of the sample. The sequencing input was PBMCs. The receptors come from a female donor in good health and CMV-seronegative.

V and J are TRBV27 and TRBJ1-1, with 8 bases aligning to TRBD1. The CDR3 length is 15 residues. Trimming took 5 bases from V and 4 from J; bases not matched to a gene: 9. CDR1 is MNHEY and CDR2 is SMNVEV in the germline V gene (reference sequence). The CDR3 loop is CASSLSRDRRTEAFF. The DNA of the CDR3 is TGTGCCAGCAGTCTCTCTAGGGACAGGCGCACTGAAGCTTTCTTT.

Written as DNA, the CDR3 is TGTGCCACCAGCATAACAGGGGGCGGAGAGACCCAGTACTTC. As protein: CATSITGGGETQYF. This chain connects TRBV15 to TRBJ2-5; 9 bases line up with TRBD1. The CDR3 contains 14 residues. CDR1 and CDR2 from the germline V gene are LNHNV and YYDKDF (reference sequence). V lost 4 bases and J lost 4; bases outside the gene matches: 4.

The CDR3 DNA sequence: TGTGCCAGCAGTTTCGGGACAGGGAACGACGAGCAGTACTTC. Encoded protein: CASSFGTGNDEQYF. The chain uses TRBV6-6 and TRBJ2-7; 9 bases agree with TRBD1. Germline CDR1 reads MNHNY; CDR2 reads SVGAGI (reference sequence). The CDR3 spans 14 residues. V shed 4 bases, J shed 5 bases, and the junction held 6 bases outside the gene matches.

In this sample, this clone turned up a few times. The V call is TRBV7-2, the J call TRBJ1-1; TRBD1 matches 7 bases. Germline V gene sequence: CDR1 SGHTA, CDR2 FQGNSA. V lost 11 bases to trimming and J lost 1 base; unmatched junction nucleotides: 7. The CDR3 runs 13 residues. The CDR3 loop is CAVRQGQNTEAFF. In nucleotides, the CDR3 is TGTGCCGTCCGACAGGGACAGAACACTGAAGCTTTCTTT. The complete variable domain, with remaining parts taken from reference TRBV7-2 and TRBJ1-1, reads GAGVSQSPSNKVTEKGKDVELRCDPISGHTALYWYRQSLGQGLEFLIYFQGNSAPDKSGLPSDRFSAERTGGSVSTLTIQRTQQEDSAVYLCAVRQGQNTEAFFGQGTRLTVV.

The rearrangement links TRBV9 to TRBJ2-5, with TRBD2 identical over 8 bases. V was pared by 4 bases and J by 2 bases, with 7 bases of the junction left unmatched. The germline V gene has CDR1 SGDLS and CDR2 YYNGEE. CDR3 size: 15 residues. The CDR3 sequence: CASSLAGGGQETQYF. As DNA, the CDR3 is TGTGCCAGCAGCCTAGCCGGGGGGGGGCAAGAGACCCAGTACTTC.

CDR3 amino acids: CASTIGGANEQFF. CDR3 DNA sequence: TGCGCCAGCACCATCGGGGGAGCCAATGAGCAGTTCTTC. The V call is TRBV5-1, the J call TRBJ2-1; a weak D match, TRBD2 (6 bases). Germline-derived CDR1 and CDR2 are SGHRS and YFSETQ. This CDR3 is built from 13 residues. V lost 6 bases and J lost 6, with 13 bases in between. Combining the CDR3 with reference TRBV5-1 and TRBJ2-1 gives the whole variable domain KAGVTQTPRYLIKTRGQQVTLSCSPISGHRSVSWYQQTPGQGLQFLFEYFSETQRNKGNFPGRFSGRQFSNSRSEMNVSTLELGDSALYLCASTIGGANEQFFGPGTRLTVL.

The chain joins TRBV30 to TRBJ2-5; TRBD1 might be the D (5 bases). The germline V gene has CDR1 GTSNPN and CDR2 SVGIG (reference sequence). The length of the CDR3 is 13 residues. Deletions cut 5 bases from V and 0 bases from J, with 10 bases between. CDR3 loop: CAWATGHQETQYF. DNA for the CDR3: TGTGCCTGGGCCACAGGACACCAAGAGACCCAGTACTTC.

The V gene is TRBV7-6, the J gene TRBJ2-7; D might be TRBD2 (7 bases). The CDR3 loop spans 15 amino acids. Per germline, CDR1 SGHVS and CDR2 FNYEAQ. Between the trimmed V and J ends, which lost 5 bases and 1 base, there was a span of 15 bases. CDR3 in amino acids: CASSGGADSSYEQYF. In DNA, the CDR3 is TGTGCCAGCAGCGGGGGGGCGGACAGTTCCTACGAGCAGTACTTC.

This clone was detected only a few times. The chain links TRBV27 to TRBJ2-7, with 9 nucleotides matching TRBD1. V trimming: 6 bases; J trimming: 4 bases; junction bases outside the gene matches: 10. CDR1 MNHEY and CDR2 SMNVEV come from the germline V gene (reference sequence). This CDR3 contains 15 residues. In nucleotides, the CDR3 is TGTGCCAGCAGCCTTAGGGGACAGGGCCTGTACGAGCAGTACTTC. It translates to CASSLRGQGLYEQYF.

CDR3 in DNA: TGTGCCAGCAGTGAATCTGGGCAGAGGCGGGGTGGCTACACCTTC. It codes for CASSESGQRRGGYTF. The V gene is TRBV25-1, the J gene TRBJ1-2; no definite D call. Germline lookup yields CDR1 MGHDK and CDR2 SYGVNS. This CDR3 has 15 amino acids. V was trimmed by 1 base and J by 7 bases, leaving 16 bases between them.

The chain has TRBV29-1 and TRBJ2-1, with 7 bases identical to TRBD1. The ends lost 4 bases at V and 4 bases at J; junction bases unmatched: 7. Germline V CDR1 and CDR2: SQVTM, ANQGSEA. The CDR3 runs to 14 residues. The CDR3 spells CSVVGGQDYNEQFF. Here the CDR3 DNA reads TGCAGCGTTGTTGGTGGACAGGATTACAATGAGCAGTTCTTC.

CDR3 loop: CSSRGTSGSGTQYF. The CDR3 nucleotides are TGCAGCTCCCGGGGGACTAGCGGTTCGGGTACGCAGTATTTT. The chain joins TRBV29-1 to TRBJ2-3, with 11 nucleotides matching TRBD2. The CDR3 extends over 14 amino acids. CDR1 and CDR2 from the germline V gene are SQVTM and ANQGSEA. The V gene end was trimmed by 8 bases and the J gene end by 8 bases; junction bases not matched to a gene: 12.

As to this clone: One end of the junction does not line up with germline, which may come from a read error. The chain combines TRBV7-8 with TRBJ1-2; 10 positions match TRBD1. This CDR3 comprises 12 residues. The germline V gene encodes CDR1 SGHVS and CDR2 FQNEAQ. The CDR3 sequence: CASSPLDRGIFF. Written as DNA, the CDR3 is TGTGCCAGCAGCCCATTGGACAGGGGGATATTTTTC.

This chain uses TRBV7-6 with TRBJ2-2, with 9 bases lining up with TRBD2. Germline CDR1 is SGHVS and CDR2 is FNYEAQ. With 6 bases clipped from V and 6 bases from J, the junction kept 8 bases outside the gene matches. CDR3 length: 15 residues. The CDR3 sequence: CASRRWTSEAGELFF. DNA of the CDR3: TGTGCCAGCAGGCGTTGGACTAGCGAGGCCGGGGAGCTGTTTTTT.

V usage is TRBV2 and J usage is TRBJ2-7; 7 bases fit TRBD1. Germline V lookup: CDR1 SNHLY, CDR2 FYNNEI. This CDR3 has 14 amino acids. J lost 5 bases, V lost 6 bases, and 10 bases had no gene match. The CDR3 coding sequence is TGTGCCAGCAGCGCAGGGGGTCTAGGGGACGAGCAGTACTTC. This codes for CASSAGGLGDEQYF.

The chain carries TRBV6-5 and TRBJ1-1; D gene unclear. Germline lookup yields CDR1 MNHEY and CDR2 SVGAGI. V lost 2 bases to trimming and J lost 10 bases, with 14 bases between them. This CDR3 has 13 amino acids. CDR3 region: CASSYAPKAGAFF. CDR3 coding DNA: TGTGCCAGCAGTTACGCCCCCAAGGCGGGAGCTTTCTTT.

The J gene is TRBJ2-2, the V gene TRBV4-1, with D perhaps matching TRBD2 (5 bases). Trimming removed 3 bases at V and 15 bases at J, with 20 bases between. The CDR3 contains 14 residues. CDR1 and CDR2 (germline): MGHRA, YSYEKL. The CDR3 region has the DNA TGCGCCAGCAGCCAGAGGACTCCCGTTGGGTTGATGTTTTTT. Its protein is CASSQRTPVGLMFF.